One sample yielded the 3 T cell receptor beta chains listed below, sequenced in a study of blood T cell repertoires in COVID-19. Clones were sequenced by immunoSEQ multiplex PCR, and TCRdb holds only the in-frame ones, with some missing. Found here are 290,000 or so clones, about nine tenths of them singletons; the top ten hold about 2.7%. Sequencing input: PBMCs or T cells enriched from blood (not recorded which). Every receptor here comes from a woman younger than 35 who had recovered from COVID-19.

This rearrangement joins TRBV29-1 to TRBJ1-1; D is ambiguous. Germline CDR1 SQVTM, CDR2 ANQGSEA. The V end was cut by 5 bases, the J end by 1 base, with 8 bases between. The CDR3 consists of 12 residues. The CDR3 bases are TGCAGCGTTAAATACAGGAACACTGAAGCTTTCTTT. This codes for CSVKYRNTEAFF.

The rearrangement uses TRBV24-1 and TRBJ1-1, with TRBD1 as a possible D gene (5 bases). The germline V gene encodes CDR1 KGHDR and CDR2 SFDVKD. The CDR3 has 17 residues. The V and J ends lost 3 bases and 0 bases respectively, with 16 bases between them. CDR3: CATSDPLRQSMNTEAFF. CDR3 bases: TGTGCCACCAGTGATCCCCTTAGACAGTCCATGAACACTGAAGCTTTCTTT.

This clone appeared a few times. V gene TRBV5-6 combines with J gene TRBJ1-2; the match to TRBD1 covers 9 bases. Germline-derived CDR1 and CDR2 are SGHDT and YYEEEE. The CDR3 contains 13 residues. V lost 4 bases, J lost 8 bases, and 6 bases stayed unmatched. CDR3 protein: CASSPDRGEGYTF. The CDR3 nucleotides read TGTGCCAGCAGCCCGGACAGGGGTGAGGGCTACACCTTC.